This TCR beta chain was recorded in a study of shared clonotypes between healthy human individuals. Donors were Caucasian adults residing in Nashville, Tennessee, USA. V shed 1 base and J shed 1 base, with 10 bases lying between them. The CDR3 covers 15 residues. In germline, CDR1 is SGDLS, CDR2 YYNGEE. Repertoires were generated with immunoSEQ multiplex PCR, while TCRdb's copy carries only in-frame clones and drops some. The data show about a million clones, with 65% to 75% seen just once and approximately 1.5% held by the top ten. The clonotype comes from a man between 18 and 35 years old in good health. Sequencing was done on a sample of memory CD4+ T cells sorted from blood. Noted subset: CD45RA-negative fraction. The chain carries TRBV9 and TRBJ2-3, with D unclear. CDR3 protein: CASSVRVEGTDTQYF. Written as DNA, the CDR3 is TGTGCCAGCAGCGTAAGGGTGGAAGGCACAGATACGCAGTATTTT.